The 2 T cell receptor beta chains below were found in one sample sequenced in a study of tumor and adjacent non-tumor tissue in lung cancer (dated by TCRdb to 2017 to 2018). Receptors were amplified or captured by multiplex PCR. The data were produced on an Illumina HiSeq 2500. Following protocols modified from ARM-PCR, the researchers constructed TCRbeta libraries through three rounds of nested PCR with primers (Table S4). TCRdb reprocessing: public reads trimmed at Q25 with fastp, clones called with MiXCR, in-frame beta chains kept. When rows share a CDR3 protein, they turn into one entry using the most common DNA and genes. The sample profile shows around 76,000 distinct CDR3 sequences; 76% of them were found once. In total, the top ten clones hold under 50% of the sample. RNA was extracted from bulk unsorted tissue and checked for quality with a NanoDrop ND-1000 and an Agilent 2100. Normal lung samples were distant non-tumor tissue taken more than 3 cm from the tumor edge.

Sequencing was carried out using distant non-tumor lung tissue. The receptors shown here come from a man in his 70s with non-small cell lung cancer.

As regards this clonotype: The CDR3 ends on some other residue instead of the conserved phenylalanine or tryptophan, so this is likely a read error. J is TRBJ2-7 and V is TRBV5-4; either TRBD1 or TRBD2 may fit D (5 bases each). Between the trimmed V and J ends, which lost 5 bases and 7 bases, there was a span of 16 bases. Looked up from germline, CDR1 is SGHNT and CDR2 is YYREEE (reference sequence). This CDR3 is built from 13 residues. The CDR3 sequence is CASSSIGTAEQYL. The CDR3 DNA reads as TGTGCCAGCAGTTCAATAGGGACGGCAGAGCAGTACTTA.

This clonotype was seen ten or more times. The chain has TRBV5-5 and TRBJ2-3; 10 nucleotides agree with TRBD1. Trimming removed 0 bases from V and 3 bases from J; junction bases left unmatched: 4. The germline V gene has CDR1 SGHKS and CDR2 YYEKEE (reference sequence). The CDR3 covers 16 residues. The CDR3 sequence is CASSLGGQGPTDTQYF. The CDR3 DNA reads TGTGCCAGCAGCTTGGGGGGACAGGGGCCGACAGATACGCAGTATTTT.